The 7 T cell receptor beta chains reported below all come from one sample, sequenced in a study of cytomegalovirus exposure and HLA in healthy donors. Use of 60 Vbeta and 13 Jbeta primers characterized the PCR. Data came from immunoSEQ multiplex PCR; TCRdb stores just in-frame clones and leaves some out. The data show more than 60,000 clones, around 68% seen once. Material for sequencing was PBMCs. Every receptor here comes from a man aged 40-55 years in good health and CMV-seropositive.

CDR3: CASSLGTKSNEQFF. The CDR3 nucleotides read TGTGCCAGCAGCTTAGGTACCAAGAGCAATGAGCAGTTCTTC. V gene TRBV11-2 combines with J gene TRBJ2-1; the D is unclear. This CDR3 has 14 amino acids. CDR1 and CDR2 (germline): SGHAT, FQNNGV. The V and J ends lost 1 base and 6 bases respectively, with 10 bases between them.

The chain has TRBV19 and TRBJ2-1; 8 bases are a match to TRBD2. The V gene end was trimmed by 4 bases and the J gene end by 2 bases; junction bases not matched to a gene: 1. The CDR3 totals 14 residues. The V gene's germline CDR1 is LNHDA and CDR2 SQIVND (reference sequence). The CDR3 DNA reads as TGTGCCAGTAGTACGGGGGGGACCTACAATGAGCAGTTCTTC. Translation: CASSTGGTYNEQFF.

The rearrangement links TRBV18 to TRBJ2-7; 8 nucleotides agree with TRBD1. Trimming at V came to 3 bases and at J to 3 bases, leaving 4 bases not matched to a gene. The germline V gene encodes CDR1 KGHSH and CDR2 LQKENI. CDR3 length: 14 amino acids. This chain's CDR3 is CASSPGTGVYEQYF. The CDR3 region has the DNA TGTGCCAGCTCACCCGGGACAGGCGTCTACGAGCAGTACTTC.

This sequence joins TRBV11-1 and TRBJ2-7; 7 bases match TRBD2. Germline loops: CDR1 SGHAT, CDR2 FQDESV (reference sequence). V trimming: 3 bases; J trimming: 5 bases; junction bases outside the gene matches: 7. There are 14 residues in the CDR3. The CDR3 loop reads CASSLVRENNEQYF. The CDR3 DNA reads as TGTGCCAGCAGCTTGGTGCGGGAGAACAACGAGCAGTACTTC.

This clone has just a few counts. The CDR3 DNA follows: TGTGCCAGCTCCATAAGGGCGGGAGGGCTGGAGACCCAGTACTTC. Its protein product is CASSIRAGGLETQYF. The gene calls are TRBV5-4 and TRBJ2-5, with 9 bases lining up with TRBD2. The trim removed 7 bases at V and 5 bases at J, leaving 12 bases unmatched. The germline V gene has CDR1 SGHNT and CDR2 YYREEE (reference sequence). The length of the CDR3 is 15 residues.

V usage is TRBV5-4 and J usage is TRBJ1-5; D perhaps matches TRBD1 (6 bases). V gave up 1 base and J gave up 9 bases, with 11 bases separating them. In germline, CDR1 is SGHNT, CDR2 YYREEE (reference sequence). The CDR3 has 13 amino acids. This CDR3 is CASSLSGASPQHF. The CDR3 nucleotides read TGTGCCAGCAGCTTGTCAGGGGCATCGCCCCAGCATTTT.

This clone was detected once. V usage is TRBV5-6 and J usage is TRBJ1-1; TRBD1 aligns across 8 bases. V dropped 4 bases and J dropped 10; count of bases not matched to a gene: 6. Germline CDR1 is SGHDT and CDR2 is YYEEEE. The CDR3 is made up of 12 amino acids. CDR3 DNA sequence: TGTGCCAGCAGCCGGGACAGGAGCGGAGCTTTCTTT. Translation gives CASSRDRSGAFF.